The present T cell receptor (beta chain) was sequenced within a study of long-term antiretroviral therapy in people with HIV. Study outcomes and limitations: It was observed that HIV repertoires exhibited narrower CDR3 length ranges than controls. Blood specimens, gathered between about 2003 and 2017, were possibly obtained under older ART regimens. Pre-ART expanded TRB clones stayed dominant throughout, though often decreasing after ART.

Germline CDR1 SQVTM, CDR2 ANQGSEA. V lost 4 bases and J lost 1, with 23 bases in between. The CDR3 length is 19 residues. The authors ran the immunoSEQ assay, v3.0, at survey level. Sequencing used immunoSEQ multiplex PCR; TCRdb keeps in-frame clones, though not all of them. The repertoire consists of under 50,000 clones, with approximately 94% occurring once and the leading ten covering approximately 2.2%. Comments on this clone: What it recognizes is unknown.

Specimens held about 0.85-11 million cryopreserved PBMC prior to DNA extraction. The rearrangement uses TRBV29-1 and TRBJ2-6; D tentatively fits TRBD1 or TRBD2 (5 bases each). The source of this sequence is a man under 40 with HIV. Sequenced here: unsorted PBMCs, sampled 9 to 9.5 years after starting antiretroviral therapy. CDR3 sequence (DNA): TGCAGCGTTGCCGGGCGTCAGAGCTCGGGGCCATCTGGGGCCAACGTCCTGACTTTC. It yields the protein CSVAGRQSSGPSGANVLTF.